These 19 T cell receptor beta chains were all obtained from the same sample, sequenced in a study of T cells in Graves' hyperthyroidism and ophthalmopathy. The investigators amplified TCR beta CDR3 regions from RNA transcripts. HTBI primers were the set used in a first-round RT-PCR of the TCR CDR3. One entry per CDR3 protein results from TCRdb running MiXCR on the multiplex PCR reads. The sample holds fewer than 500,000 distinct CDR3 sequences, around 15% seen once. Sequencing was carried out using blood. The receptors stem from a woman aged 25 to 39 with Graves' ophthalmopathy.

The chain joins TRBV3-1 to TRBJ1-1; 9 bases are shared with TRBD1. The CDR3 is made up of 11 amino acids. With 4 bases clipped from V and 12 bases from J, the junction kept 3 bases outside the gene matches. From germline, CDR1 is LGHDT and CDR2 YNNKEL (reference sequence). In DNA, the CDR3 is TGTGCCAGCAGCCTAGGACAGGGGCCTTTCTTT. It encodes CASSLGQGPFF.

This clonotype was seen ten or more times. The chain recombines TRBV2 with TRBJ1-5, with a tentative D call TRBD1 (5 bases). Trimming removed 0 bases at V and 4 bases at J, with 10 bases between. The CDR3 has 15 amino acids. CDR1 is SNHLY, CDR2 FYNNEI, per germline. CDR3: CASSEARQGNQPQHF. The CDR3, as DNA: TGTGCCAGCAGTGAAGCTAGGCAGGGAAATCAGCCCCAGCATTTT. Using reference TRBV2 and TRBJ1-5 for the parts outside the CDR3, the full variable domain is EPEVTQTPSHQVTQMGQEVILRCVPISNHLYFYWYRQILGQKVEFLVSFYNNEISEKSEIFDDQFSVERPDGSNFTLKIRSTKLEDSAMYFCASSEARQGNQPQHFGDGTRLSIL.

This clonotype has ten or more counts. This chain connects TRBV11-2 to TRBJ2-5, with no clear D. Germline V CDR1 and CDR2: SGHAT, FQNNGV. V was pared by 4 bases and J by 4 bases, with 4 bases between. The CDR3 is made up of 11 amino acids. CDR3 DNA sequence: TGTGCCAGCAGCTCGTCAGAGACCCAGTACTTC. Translation gives CASSSSETQYF.

Ten or more counts support this clonotype. The chain employs TRBV28 and TRBJ2-5; a possible D gene is TRBD1 (6 bases). Trimming cost V 5 bases and J 1 base, with 11 bases left between them. CDR3 length equals 14 residues. Germline V gene lookup returns CDR1 MDHEN and CDR2 SYDVKM. CDR3 DNA sequence: TGTGCCAGCAGTACACACAGGGCCCAAGAGACCCAGTACTTC. Protein: CASSTHRAQETQYF.

This clonotype was counted many times. This chain joins TRBV2 and TRBJ1-1, with 8 bases that match TRBD1. After removal of 7 bases from V and 10 bases from J, the junction contained 11 bases not matched to a gene. This CDR3 has 13 amino acids. Germline lookup yields CDR1 SNHLY and CDR2 FYNNEI. CDR3: CASTGQGPIAAFF. The CDR3 DNA is TGTGCCAGCACCGGACAGGGCCCCATTGCAGCTTTCTTT.

This clonotype was found many times. The chain couples TRBV6-2 or TRBV6-3 to TRBJ2-5; 8 nucleotides agree with TRBD2. V shed 6 bases and J 2 bases; nucleotides not matched to a gene: 5. Germline CDR1 and CDR2: MNHEY and SVGEGT. The CDR3 is 14 residues long. CDR3 amino acids: CASSKLAAQETQYF. In DNA form, the CDR3 reads TGTGCCAGCAGCAAACTAGCGGCACAAGAGACCCAGTACTTC.

On this clonotype: A much larger clone is a single base away; this may be a read error. This chain connects TRBV2 to TRBJ1-6; D not resolved. Germline CDR1 and CDR2: SNHLY and FYNNEI. The length of the CDR3 is 12 residues. This CDR3 reads CASSGYNSPPHF. The CDR3, as DNA: TGTGCCAGCTCTGGGTATAATTCACCCCCCCACTTT.

This clonotype was recorded many times. The rearrangement joins TRBV2 to TRBJ1-2; TRBD1 is a possible D gene (6 bases). The V gene's germline CDR1 is SNHLY and CDR2 FYNNEI. Trimming took off 1 base at V and 8 bases at J, with 17 bases between the two ends. This CDR3 has 15 amino acids. CDR3 sequence: CASSEVGQGLGGYTF. In nucleotides, the CDR3 is TGTGCCAGCAGTGAAGTCGGGCAGGGGTTAGGCGGCTACACCTTC.

CDR3 bases: TGTGCCAGCGGCAACCTCTATGGCTACACCTTC. Residues: CASGNLYGYTF. The chain links TRBV25-1 to TRBJ1-2, with unresolved D. The CDR3 loop spans 11 amino acids. The V end was cut by 8 bases, the J end by 4 bases, with 8 bases between. In germline, CDR1 is MGHDK, CDR2 SYGVNS.

The table lists this clonotype with many counts. The J gene is TRBJ2-2, the V gene TRBV2; D gene ambiguous. The V gene lost 2 bases and the J gene lost 0 bases, with 7 bases spanning the gap. The CDR3 length is 15 residues. CDR1 and CDR2 from the germline V gene are SNHLY and FYNNEI. CDR3 in amino acids: CASSESPPNTGELFF. CDR3 DNA sequence: TGTGCCAGCAGTGAAAGTCCTCCGAACACCGGGGAGCTGTTTTTT. The full variable domain, rest sourced from reference TRBV2 and TRBJ2-2, is EPEVTQTPSHQVTQMGQEVILRCVPISNHLYFYWYRQILGQKVEFLVSFYNNEISEKSEIFDDQFSVERPDGSNFTLKIRSTKLEDSAMYFCASSESPPNTGELFFGEGSRLTVL.

This clonotype was detected only a few times. The chain joins TRBV6-1 to TRBJ1-5; D gene ambiguous. The V and J ends lost 6 bases and 3 bases respectively, with 12 bases between them. This CDR3 region has 14 residues. Germline CDR1 reads MNHNS; CDR2 reads SASEGT. CDR3 protein: CASRGPVYNQPQHF. In DNA form, the CDR3 reads TGTGCCAGCAGGGGTCCAGTTTACAATCAGCCCCAGCATTTT.

This clonotype occurred many times. V is TRBV12-3 or TRBV12-4 and J is TRBJ2-1; TRBD2 agrees at 11 bases. The CDR3 runs to 15 residues. Trimming at V came to 6 bases and at J to 2 bases, leaving 3 bases not matched to a gene. The CDR3: CASRISGGAYNEQFF. The DNA for the CDR3 is TGTGCCAGCAGAATTAGCGGGGGGGCCTACAATGAGCAGTTCTTC.

This clonotype was counted many times. The J gene is TRBJ1-2, the V gene TRBV13; TRBD1 might be the D (6 bases). Trimming pared 1 base from V and 6 bases from J, leaving 12 bases between. CDR3 length: 14 amino acids. Per the germline V gene, CDR1 is PRHDT and CDR2 is FYEKMQ (reference sequence). Here the CDR3 reads CASSLVSRQDGYTF. The CDR3 DNA reads as TGTGCCAGCAGCTTAGTTTCTAGACAGGATGGCTACACCTTC.

This rearrangement joins TRBV9 to TRBJ2-5; D gene unclear. Germline lookup yields CDR1 SGDLS and CDR2 YYNGEE. The CDR3 is 15 amino acids. The V and J ends lost 0 bases and 2 bases respectively, with 11 bases between them. The CDR3 DNA sequence: TGTGCCAGCAGCGTAGTTCCAGGAGCTCAAGAGACCCAGTACTTC. Translation: CASSVVPGAQETQYF. Using reference TRBV9 and TRBJ2-5 for the parts outside the CDR3, the full variable domain is DSGVTQTPKHLITATGQRVTLRCSPRSGDLSVYWYQQSLDQGLQFLIQYYNGEERAKGNILERFSAQQFPDLHSELNLSSLELGDSALYFCASSVVPGAQETQYFGPGTRLLVL.

This clonotype was observed a few times. The chain is built from TRBV4-1 and TRBJ2-2, with 7 nucleotides matching TRBD2. The CDR3 extends over 16 amino acids. Germline V gene sequence: CDR1 MGHRA, CDR2 YSYEKL. V shed 2 bases and J 0 bases; nucleotides not matched to a gene: 3. This chain's CDR3 is CASSQSAGANTGELFF. The CDR3 bases are TGCGCCAGCAGCCAATCGGCGGGGGCGAACACCGGGGAGCTGTTTTTT.

The chain is built from TRBV6-1 and TRBJ1-5; D is undetermined. Per the germline V gene, CDR1 is MNHNS and CDR2 is SASEGT. Deletions cut 10 bases from V and 3 bases from J, with 10 bases between. The CDR3 runs 12 residues. CDR3 DNA: TGTGCCACCCCATCGCCCAATCAGCCCCAGCATTTT. Its translation is CATPSPNQPQHF.

This clonotype came up many times. The junction and the germline gene differ at one end; a read error may be behind it. This chain uses TRBV12-3 or TRBV12-4 with TRBJ1-1; 8 bases are a match to TRBD1. The CDR3 length is 14 residues. Here the CDR3 reads CVSTGGGGNTEAFF. In DNA form, the CDR3 reads TGTGTCAGCACAGGGGGGGGAGGGAACACTGAAGCTTTCTTT.

This clonotype was recorded many times. The genes are TRBV18 and TRBJ2-5; D unclear. V gave up 3 bases and J gave up 1 base, with 9 bases separating them. The CDR3 totals 14 residues. CDR1 and CDR2 from the germline V gene are KGHSH and LQKENI. The CDR3 DNA reads as TGTGCCAGCTCACCGGAGCCCCTCCAAGAGACCCAGTACTTC. It is translated as CASSPEPLQETQYF.

This clonotype came up many times. The J gene is TRBJ2-3, the V gene TRBV11-2, with 9 bases lining up with TRBD2. Looked up from germline, CDR1 is SGHAT and CDR2 is FQNNGV. The CDR3 is 16 amino acids. The junction had 5 bases not matched to a gene; V was cut back by 0 bases and J by 4 bases. The CDR3 here is CASSLDSGGVPDTQYF. The CDR3 DNA is TGTGCCAGCAGCTTAGATAGCGGGGGTGTGCCAGATACGCAGTATTTT.